The clone carrying this TCR beta chain was counted a few times. Its antigen remains unknown. In TCRdb, the 5' RACE reads were re-called with MiXCR into one record per CDR3 protein. The sample shows fewer than 450,000 distinct CDR3 sequences, about 4% of them seen only once. CDR3 length: 13 amino acids. V was clipped by 4 bases and J by 5 bases, with 10 bases between them. Germline-derived CDR1 and CDR2 are SGHRS and YFSETQ. This entry is derived from a study of T cells after yellow fever vaccination. Study findings and constraints: Bulk-population clonotypes that are abundant could appear as contaminants in FACS-sorted repertoires.

This specimen was PBMCs, taken 5 days after the yellow fever booster vaccination. V and J are TRBV5-1 and TRBJ2-1, with D tentatively TRBD1 (5 bases). This TCR derives from a man in his late teens or twenties who received the YFV17D yellow fever vaccine. The CDR3 nucleotides are TGCGCCAGCAGCACGGACATCAACAATGAGCAGTTCTTC. It codes for CASSTDINNEQFF.